This TCR beta chain was recorded in a study of T-cell memory formation after mild COVID-19. The CDR3 sequence is 17 residues long. The germline gives CDR1 MDHEN, CDR2 SYDVKM. V was shortened by 5 bases and J by 0 bases, with 14 bases between the two germline ends. This clonotype was picked up a small number of times. Each CDR3 protein is one row after TCRdb ran MiXCR on the 5' RACE reads. The sample lists a few hundred thousand distinct CDR3 sequences, more than 15% occurring once. Sequenced material: PBMCs or a T cell subset sorted from them (not recorded which). This TCR was sampled from a man between 18 and 35 years old who had mild COVID-19 (a few samples of this study predate the infection). Cell type and time point are not known. The J gene is TRBJ1-6, the V gene TRBV28; D perhaps matches TRBD1 (6 bases). The CDR3 nucleotides are TGTGCCAGCAGTCTGAGAGGGGGGAGCTCCTATAATTCACCCCTCCACTTT. Its protein is CASSLRGGSSYNSPLHF. The complete variable domain, with remaining parts taken from reference TRBV28 and TRBJ1-6, reads DVKVTQSSRYLVKRTGEKVFLECVQDMDHENMFWYRQDPGLGLRLIYFSYDVKMKEKGDIPEGYSVSREKKERFSLILESASTNQTSMYLCASSLRGGSSYNSPLHFGNGTRLTVT.